This TCR beta chain is from a study of T cells in women clearing cervical HPV infection. In the study overall: Controls' single incident HPV16 infection cleared within 12 months without precancer.

Turning to this clone: What it binds is unknown. The read terminates 3 residues ahead of where the CDR3 ends, so the germline J gene completes it.

CDR3 length: 20 residues. V gave up 4 bases and J gave up 0 bases, with 25 bases separating them. Germline V gene lookup returns CDR1 LNHDA and CDR2 SQIVND (reference sequence). immunoSEQ multiplex PCR used an average of 1200 ng genomic DNA. Libraries were prepared by immunoSEQ multiplex PCR; TCRdb keeps only in-frame clonotypes and omits some of them. The table lists 35,000 to 45,000 clones. Study conclusions and caveats: Timing of associations relative to infection is unclear; T-cell subsets were not isolated. TRBV6-7 abundance was lower in cases than controls (approximately 0.11% versus 0.16%).

The chain is built from TRBV19 and TRBJ1-5, with TRBD1 as a possible D gene (6 bases). Sequencing used blood buffy coat. The source is a woman between 18 and 75 years old with a cervical HPV16 infection that either progressed to CIN3+ or cleared (not recorded which). CDR3: CASSNSKVQGQIYSNQPQHF. CDR3 bases read: TGTGCCAGTAGTAATTCTAAAGTACAGGGACAAATCTATAGCAATCAGCCC.